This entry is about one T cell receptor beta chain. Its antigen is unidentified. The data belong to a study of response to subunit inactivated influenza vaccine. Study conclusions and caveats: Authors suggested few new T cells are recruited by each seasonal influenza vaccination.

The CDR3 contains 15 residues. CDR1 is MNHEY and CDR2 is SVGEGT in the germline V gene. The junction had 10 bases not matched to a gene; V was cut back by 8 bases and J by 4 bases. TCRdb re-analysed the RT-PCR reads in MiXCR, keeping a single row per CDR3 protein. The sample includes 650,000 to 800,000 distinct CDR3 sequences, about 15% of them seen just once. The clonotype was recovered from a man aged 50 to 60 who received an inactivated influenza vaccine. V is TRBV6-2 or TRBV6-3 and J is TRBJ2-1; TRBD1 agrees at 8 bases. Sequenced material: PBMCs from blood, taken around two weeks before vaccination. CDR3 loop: CASGRTGRPYNEQFF. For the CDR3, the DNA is TGTGCCAGCGGCAGGACAGGGAGACCTTACAATGAGCAGTTCTTC.